The rows below give T cell receptor beta chains drawn from one sample of a study of blood T cell repertoires in COVID-19. TCRdb keeps only in-frame clones here, not all; method: immunoSEQ multiplex PCR. The sample shows roughly 72,000 clones, roughly 90% of them seen only once. Sequenced sample: peripheral blood. The receptors derive from a human donor in a cohort sampled during active COVID-19. CDR3s include the opening cysteine and the closing phenylalanine or tryptophan. The order of the fields is CDR3 protein, J gene, CDR3 length, V gene.

CDR3: CASSIWGPGEKLFF; J: TRBJ1-4; length: 14; V: TRBV19
CDR3: CASSYATGGTEAFF; J: TRBJ1-1; length: 14; V: TRBV6-5
CDR3: CASSQVLAGNTGELFF; J: TRBJ2-2; length: 16; V: TRBV14
CDR3: CASSLGLIQDVTQYF; J: TRBJ2-3; length: 15; V: TRBV5-1
CDR3: CASSLGGTGLGHNSPLHF; J: TRBJ1-6; length: 18; V: TRBV7-2
CDR3: CASSQSTATGELFF; J: TRBJ2-2; length: 14; V: TRBV3-1/TRBV3-2
CDR3: CASSEAAGTASQETQYF; J: TRBJ2-5; length: 17; V: TRBV6-1
CDR3: CASSYPGQHGYTF; J: TRBJ1-2; length: 13; V: TRBV6-5
CDR3: CASSPAGLDYEQYF; J: TRBJ2-7; length: 14; V: TRBV4-1
CDR3: CASSEWGVGQPQHF; J: TRBJ1-5; length: 14; V: TRBV2
CDR3: CASSQDFIALDSGNTIYF; J: TRBJ1-3; length: 18; V: TRBV4-1
CDR3: CASSLAHRGQSSTDTQYF; J: TRBJ2-3; length: 18; V: TRBV5-4
CDR3: CASSIALAESNTGELFF; J: TRBJ2-2; length: 17; V: TRBV5-4
CDR3: CASSPLTGPSYNEQFF; J: TRBJ2-1; length: 16; V: TRBV18
CDR3: CSVPGTSGRAKSNEQFF; J: TRBJ2-1; length: 17; V: TRBV29-1
CDR3: CASSINLGSTYEQYF; J: TRBJ2-7; length: 15; V: TRBV7-2
CDR3: CASSLLEVTGLLSNQPQHF; J: TRBJ1-5; length: 19; V: TRBV19
CDR3: CATPPSDTPYYGYTF; J: TRBJ1-2; length: 15; V: TRBV2
CDR3: CASTIPPGRGISGELFF; J: TRBJ2-2; length: 17; V: TRBV19
CDR3: CASSLYRVSEQFF; J: TRBJ2-1; length: 13; V: TRBV5-8
CDR3: CATGKERGTSYNEQFF; J: TRBJ2-1; length: 16; V: TRBV10-1
CDR3: CAWTIATDTQYF; J: TRBJ2-3; length: 12; V: TRBV30
CDR3: CASSPSTSGGAGEQFF; J: TRBJ2-1; length: 16; V: TRBV7-2
CDR3: CASSLDRWSGRATNEQFF; J: TRBJ2-1; length: 18; V: TRBV7-8
CDR3: CASSFYKDIYSNQPQHF; J: TRBJ1-5; length: 17; V: TRBV27
CDR3: CASSPTGGWDTGELFF; J: TRBJ2-2; length: 16; V: TRBV7-9
CDR3: CASSSGQGNQPQHF; J: TRBJ1-5; length: 14; V: TRBV5-6
CDR3: CASSLNFVTSGTSSYNEQFF; J: TRBJ2-1; length: 20; V: TRBV7-3
CDR3: CASSGQGAASYGLFF; J: TRBJ1-4; length: 15; V: TRBV19
CDR3: CASTLVSYEQYF; J: TRBJ2-7; length: 12; V: TRBV2
CDR3: CASSQGQGNYGYTF; J: TRBJ1-2; length: 14; V: TRBV7-2
CDR3: CASSHNTGANTGELFF; J: TRBJ2-2; length: 16; V: TRBV14
CDR3: CASSQGEGGAGELFF; J: TRBJ2-2; length: 15; V: TRBV3-1/TRBV3-2
CDR3: CASSQQGGYNSPLHF; J: TRBJ1-6; length: 15; V: TRBV3-1/TRBV3-2
CDR3: CASSMSLAGVTGELFF; J: TRBJ2-2; length: 16; V: TRBV19
CDR3: CASNLKPSYEQYF; J: TRBJ2-7; length: 13; V: TRBV7-2
CDR3: CASSVGAGLNQPQHF; J: TRBJ1-5; length: 15; V: TRBV9
CDR3: CASSQWGEDGYTF; J: TRBJ1-2; length: 13; V: TRBV4-1
CDR3: CASSLIDRDQPQHF; J: TRBJ1-5; length: 14; V: TRBV18
CDR3: CASSLQANSGNTIYF; J: TRBJ1-3; length: 15; V: TRBV7-2
CDR3: CASSSTGALGTEAFF; J: TRBJ1-1; length: 15; V: TRBV7-6
CDR3: CASSLRPGNEKLFF; J: TRBJ1-4; length: 14; V: TRBV5-5
CDR3: CASSTRTGTSTDTQYF; J: TRBJ2-3; length: 16; V: TRBV13
CDR3: CASSQGTDTQYF; J: TRBJ2-3; length: 12; V: TRBV6-5
CDR3: CASSQEAGWNTEAFF; J: TRBJ1-1; length: 15; V: TRBV3-1/TRBV3-2
CDR3: CASSPRTGGARNEQYF; J: TRBJ2-7; length: 16; V: TRBV5-4
CDR3: CASSYSPGGYQPQHF; J: TRBJ1-5; length: 15; V: TRBV6-2/TRBV6-3
CDR3: CASSWDPGTSRYEQYF; J: TRBJ2-7; length: 16; V: TRBV5-6
CDR3: CASSILTSGRGYEQFF; J: TRBJ2-1; length: 16; V: TRBV19
CDR3: CASSQSGALYEQYF; J: TRBJ2-7; length: 14; V: TRBV4-1
CDR3: CASSQEVAVNEQFF; J: TRBJ2-1; length: 14; V: TRBV4-2
CDR3: CASSTQGEFSGNTIYF; J: TRBJ1-3; length: 16; V: TRBV19
CDR3: CASSLRRTDRGSGETQYF; J: TRBJ2-5; length: 18; V: TRBV7-9
CDR3: CASSSTPGTSGDIQYF; J: TRBJ2-4; length: 16; V: TRBV5-1